These 26 T cell receptor beta chains were sequenced from one sample in a study of regulatory T cells in long-lasting Graves disease. CDR3 regions were amplified by Arm-PCR using iRepertoire HTBI primers to build TCR beta libraries. TCRdb independently ran MiXCR on the multiplex PCR reads; one entry per CDR3 protein. Found here are around 250,000 distinct CDR3 sequences, roughly 21% of them singletons; the top ten hold about 15%. Time point meaning: newly diagnosed GD, antithyroid drugs for less than 3 months. Extracted RNA from PBMCs served as the source of the TCR library. Sequenced material: peripheral blood mononuclear cells (PBMCs), taken at new diagnosis, from a patient treated with antithyroid drugs. These receptors came from a female donor with Graves disease.

CDR3 in DNA: TGCGCCAGCAGCCAGGGTCCTCTAGCGGGAGCTCTCGAGACCCAGTACTTC. As protein: CASSQGPLAGALETQYF. The chain couples TRBV4-1 to TRBJ2-5; 10 positions match TRBD2. The CDR3 extends over 17 amino acids. Germline loops: CDR1 MGHRA, CDR2 YSYEKL. V was clipped by 3 bases and J by 5 bases; unmatched bases: 12.

A word on this clonotype: This may stem from a read error, because a much larger clone lies one nucleotide away. A read error is likely, as this CDR3 ends without the conserved phenylalanine or tryptophan. This chain uses TRBV20-1 with TRBJ2-2; tentatively, D is TRBD1 or TRBD2 (5 bases each). The germline V gene has CDR1 DFQATT and CDR2 SNEGSKA (reference sequence). V lost 2 bases to trimming and J lost 7 bases, with 11 bases between them. The CDR3 loop spans 13 amino acids. Here the CDR3 reads CSARTSGRGELFS. DNA for the CDR3: TGCAGTGCTAGAACTTCGGGACGCGGGGAGCTGTTTTCT.

The sample holds many counts of this clonotype. The genes are TRBV10-3 and TRBJ2-4; no definite D call. Germline V gene sequence: CDR1 ENHRY, CDR2 SYGVKD. The CDR3 runs to 12 residues. The V end was cut by 6 bases, the J end by 7 bases, with 10 bases between. The CDR3 is CAISVDGNIQYF. CDR3 DNA: TGTGCCATCAGCGTGGACGGGAACATTCAGTACTTC.

This clonotype was observed at least ten times. CDR3 sequence (DNA): TGCGCCAGCAGCTTGGGGGACAGGGCCACAGATACGCAGTATTTT. It translates to CASSLGDRATDTQYF. This rearrangement joins TRBV5-1 to TRBJ2-3; TRBD1 agrees at 9 bases. In germline, CDR1 is SGHRS, CDR2 YFSETQ. Losses at the gene ends were 0 bases for V and 2 bases for J; bases not matched to a gene: 1. This CDR3 is built from 15 residues.

About this clonotype: A far larger clone is off by one base, so a read error is likely. This rearrangement joins TRBV6-2 or TRBV6-3 to TRBJ1-1; no definite D call. Germline V gives CDR1 MNHEY, CDR2 SVGEGT. V was clipped by 4 bases and J by 7 bases, with 13 bases between them. The CDR3 is 13 amino acids. The CDR3 here is CASSFHASGEAFF. The CDR3 DNA reads as TGTGCCAGCAGTTTCCACGCATCAGGTGAAGCTTTCTTT.

This clonotype was seen many times. The chain links TRBV10-3 to TRBJ1-5; TRBD1 agrees at 7 bases. This CDR3 is 15 amino acids long. Germline values: CDR1 ENHRY, CDR2 SYGVKD. Losses at the gene ends were 2 bases for V and 1 base for J; bases not matched to a gene: 2. CDR3 sequence: CAISESRGSNQPQHF. CDR3 in DNA: TGTGCCATCAGTGAGAGCAGGGGGAGCAATCAGCCCCAGCATTTT.

The rearrangement links TRBV10-3 to TRBJ2-7, with 8 nucleotides matching TRBD2. The CDR3 covers 15 residues. V lost 5 bases, J lost 3 bases, and 9 bases stayed unmatched. Germline CDR1 and CDR2: ENHRY and SYGVKD. For the CDR3, the DNA is TGTGCCATCAGTTTACGGCGGGGGGCCGGCTACGAGCAGTACTTC. Its translation: CAISLRRGAGYEQYF.

The sample holds many counts of this clonotype. The genes are TRBV3-1 and TRBJ1-5, with D uncertain. This CDR3 is 13 amino acids long. The V gene's germline CDR1 is LGHDT and CDR2 YNNKEL (reference sequence). V was clipped by 4 bases and J by 1 base, with 5 bases between them. The CDR3 region is CASSRGSNQPQHF. The DNA of the CDR3 is TGTGCCAGCAGCCGAGGCAGCAATCAGCCCCAGCATTTT.

This clonotype was observed at least ten times. The chain carries TRBV12-3 or TRBV12-4 and TRBJ1-5; the match to TRBD1 covers 7 bases. This CDR3 region has 14 residues. V shed 6 bases, J shed 5 bases, and the junction held 7 bases outside the gene matches. The CDR3 spells CASSLRQGHQPQHF. The CDR3 nucleotides are TGTGCCAGCAGCCTAAGACAGGGACATCAGCCCCAGCATTTT.

This chain joins TRBV14 and TRBJ2-2; 8 bases match TRBD1. Germline CDR1 SGHDN, CDR2 FVKESK. The V segment lost 4 bases and the J segment 0 bases; nucleotides outside the gene matches: 7. This CDR3 contains 17 residues. This CDR3 reads CASSPAPGQANTGELFF. The DNA for the CDR3 is TGTGCCAGCAGCCCCGCCCCGGGACAGGCGAACACCGGGGAGCTGTTTTTT.

This clonotype has at least ten counts. The V gene is TRBV12-3 or TRBV12-4, the J gene TRBJ2-5; 11 bases fit TRBD2. The CDR3 has 15 amino acids. The V and J ends lost 6 bases and 3 bases, in that order; junction bases with no gene match: 6. The CDR3 DNA sequence: TGTGCCAGCAGCAGAACTAGCGGGGGAAAAGAGACCCAGTACTTC. Protein: CASSRTSGGKETQYF.

This clonotype was recorded at least ten times. V and J are TRBV2 and TRBJ1-1; 9 bases map to TRBD1. J gave up 8 bases and V 6 bases, and 7 bases lay outside the gene matches. The germline CDR1 and CDR2 sequences are SNHLY and FYNNEI. CDR3 length: 13 residues. The CDR3 DNA is TGTGCCAGCAGCAGTCAGGACAGGGGCGAAGCTTTCTTT. Its translation is CASSSQDRGEAFF.

This clonotype was observed many times. The chain carries TRBV5-1 and TRBJ2-5, with 11 bases that match TRBD2. The trim removed 4 bases at V and 1 base at J, leaving 6 bases unmatched. From germline, CDR1 is SGHRS and CDR2 YFSETQ. The CDR3 has 16 amino acids. Here the CDR3 DNA reads TGCGCCAGCAGCCCGGGACTAGCGGTAATCCAAGAGACCCAGTACTTC. Translation: CASSPGLAVIQETQYF.

In its sample, this clonotype was seen many times. V gene TRBV28 combines with J gene TRBJ1-3; D perhaps matches TRBD1 (5 bases). Germline V lookup: CDR1 MDHEN, CDR2 SYDVKM. V was cut by 4 bases and J by 1 base, with 17 bases left in between. The CDR3 loop spans 17 amino acids. The CDR3 DNA reads as TGTGCCAGCAGTTCCCCCCCCGGCAGGGCTTCTGGAAACACCATATATTTT. It is translated as CASSSPPGRASGNTIYF.

There are many counts of this clonotype. This chain connects TRBV7-9 to TRBJ2-5; D remains unclear. CDR3 length equals 13 residues. CDR1 is SEHNR and CDR2 is FQNEAQ in the germline V gene (reference sequence). Trimming left V 5 bases short and J 5 bases short, with 12 bases between. The CDR3 bases are TGTGCCAGCAGCACACACACCCACGAGACCCAGTACTTC. As protein: CASSTHTHETQYF. Combining the CDR3 with reference TRBV7-9 and TRBJ2-5 gives the whole variable domain DTGVSQNPRHKITKRGQNVTFRCDPISEHNRLYWYRQTLGQGPEFLTYFQNEAQLEKSRLLSDRFSAERPKGSFSTLEIQRTEQGDSAMYLCASSTHTHETQYFGPGTRLLVL.

Notes on this clonotype: A far more abundant clone sits one base away, making this likely a read error. V and J are TRBV3-1 and TRBJ2-4, with D tentatively TRBD1 or TRBD2 (5 bases each). CDR3 length: 13 residues. Per germline, CDR1 LGHDT and CDR2 YNNKEL (reference sequence). V was cut by 1 base and J by 13 bases, with 14 bases left in between. In DNA, the CDR3 is TGTGCCAGCAGCCAAGGGGGGTCGAATCAGCAGTACTTC. This gives the protein CASSQGGSNQQYF.

This clonotype appeared many times. The chain has TRBV11-3 and TRBJ2-7; possible D gene TRBD2, 5 bases. The V and J ends lost 4 bases and 5 bases respectively, with 12 bases between them. This CDR3 has 13 amino acids. Germline CDR1 is SGHNT and CDR2 is YENEEA. The CDR3 nucleotides are TGTGCCAGCAGCTCGCCGAGGGAAGACGAGCAGTACTTC. Amino acids: CASSSPREDEQYF.

This clonotype was seen once. The J gene is TRBJ2-1, the V gene TRBV2; 7 positions match TRBD2. This CDR3 comprises 19 residues. V lost 1 base to trimming and J lost 2 bases; unmatched junction nucleotides: 14. Germline CDR1 SNHLY, CDR2 FYNNEI. CDR3 loop: CASSEVGGSWSGAYNEQFF. As DNA, the CDR3 is TGTGCCAGCAGTGAAGTGGGCGGGAGCTGGTCCGGCGCCTACAATGAGCAGTTCTTC.

J is TRBJ2-3 and V is TRBV20-1; D may be TRBD1 (5 bases). CDR3 length equals 14 residues. Trimming shortened V by 3 bases and J by 0 bases, and 10 bases separated the two germline ends. Germline loops: CDR1 DFQATT, CDR2 SNEGSKA (reference sequence). CDR3 region: CSASKDTSTDTQYF. DNA of the CDR3: TGCAGTGCTAGCAAGGACACTAGCACAGATACGCAGTATTTT.

This chain joins TRBV5-4 and TRBJ2-7; weak D call: TRBD2 (6 bases). This CDR3 is 14 amino acids long. The germline V gene encodes CDR1 SGHNT and CDR2 YYREEE (reference sequence). Trimming stripped 5 bases from V and 2 bases from J, with 14 bases between. Here the CDR3 reads CASSYLAIPYEQYF. CDR3 in DNA: TGTGCCAGCAGTTATCTAGCGATTCCCTACGAGCAGTACTTC. The full variable domain, with the rest looked up from reference TRBV5-4 and TRBJ2-7, is ETGVTQSPTHLIKTRGQQVTLRCSSQSGHNTVSWYQQALGQGPQFIFQYYREEENGRGNFPPRFSGLQFPNYSSELNVNALELDDSALYLCASSYLAIPYEQYFGPGTRLTVT.

The table lists this clonotype with many counts. The chain is built from TRBV7-2 and TRBJ2-5; tentative D call: TRBD2 (7 bases). CDR1 SGHTA and CDR2 FQGNSA come from the germline V gene. Trimming stripped 1 base from V and 5 bases from J, with 11 bases between. The CDR3 loop spans 14 amino acids. The CDR3 DNA follows: TGTGCCAGCAGCTTAGGGACGGGGGGCGAGACCCAGTACTTC. Its translation: CASSLGTGGETQYF.

This clonotype appeared many times. The V and J genes are TRBV25-1 and TRBJ2-5; TRBD2 matches 7 bases. The CDR3 is made up of 15 amino acids. The germline CDR1 and CDR2 sequences are MGHDK and SYGVNS. Trimming took 4 bases from V and 4 from J; bases not matched to a gene: 9. CDR3: CASSVRGRGRETQYF. CDR3 nucleotides: TGTGCCAGCAGTGTGCGCGGGAGAGGACGAGAGACCCAGTACTTC.

This clonotype showed up many times. The chain recombines TRBV11-2 with TRBJ1-6; maybe TRBD1 (5 bases). V was clipped by 1 base and J by 10 bases, with 17 bases between them. The CDR3 consists of 16 residues. CDR1 and CDR2 from the germline V gene are SGHAT and FQNNGV. CDR3 loop: CASSLAGIKAGSPLHF. The CDR3 region has the DNA TGTGCCAGCAGCTTAGCAGGGATCAAGGCAGGATCACCCCTCCACTTT.

This clonotype showed up many times. This rearrangement joins TRBV18 to TRBJ2-7; D ambiguous. The CDR3 length is 14 residues. Germline V gives CDR1 KGHSH, CDR2 LQKENI. The ends were cut back, 6 bases at V and 5 bases at J, with 17 bases in the middle. For the CDR3, the DNA is TGTGCCAGCTCGCTCGACACCGAGGAAGACGAGCAGTACTTC. It is translated as CASSLDTEEDEQYF.

This clonotype was counted at least ten times. This chain uses TRBV18 with TRBJ2-7; no clear D. Germline lookup yields CDR1 KGHSH and CDR2 LQKENI. The CDR3 totals 13 residues. With 11 bases removed from V and 6 bases from J, the gap between germline ends came to 20 bases. The CDR3 DNA sequence: TGTGCCGGAGAGGCCCTCCCCTCGGTCGAGCAGTACTTC. This sequence encodes CAGEALPSVEQYF.

V usage is TRBV20-1 and J usage is TRBJ2-3, with D perhaps given as TRBD1 or TRBD2 (5 bases each). V lost 4 bases, J lost 6 bases, and 17 bases lay in between. Germline-derived CDR1 and CDR2 are DFQATT and SNEGSKA (reference sequence). There are 14 residues in the CDR3. The CDR3 reads CSAIGTEVGDTQYF. The CDR3 bases are TGCAGTGCTATAGGGACGGAAGTTGGGGATACGCAGTATTTT.